This TCR beta chain was identified in a study of T cells in Graves' hyperthyroidism and ophthalmopathy. This clonotype was counted ten times or more. CDR1 LNHNV and CDR2 YYDKDF come from the germline V gene (reference sequence). The CDR3 consists of 14 residues. Germline trimming cut 1 base from V and 1 base from J; bases unmatched to any gene: 0. Template material for amplifying TCR beta CDR3 regions consisted of RNA transcripts. TCR CDR3 regions were first amplified by RT-PCR with HTBI primers. One entry per CDR3 protein results from TCRdb running MiXCR on the multiplex PCR reads. The table records 600,000 to 700,000 distinct CDR3 sequences, approximately 14% of them present only once.

The sample taken for sequencing was blood. This chain joins TRBV15 and TRBJ2-5; 7 bases agree with TRBD1. This sequence originates from a woman aged 35 to 49 with Graves' ophthalmopathy. In DNA form, the CDR3 reads TGTGCCACCAGCAGAGGGGACAGCCAAGAGACCCAGTACTTC. This codes for CATSRGDSQETQYF.